The 12 T cell receptor beta chains given below trace back to one sample, sequenced in a study of T cell responses to AZD1222 COVID-19 vaccine. TCRdb keeps only in-frame clones here, not all; method: immunoSEQ multiplex PCR. The sample has about 120,000 clones, about 90% seen once. Sample: peripheral blood, taken on day 0 of AZD1222 vaccination. The source of these receptors is an adult in good health.

In its sample, this clone was seen once. At the DNA level, this CDR3 is encoded by other sequences in the same sample as well. CDR3 bases: TGTGCCAGCAGTGAAGTACCGAGCCAGCCCCAGCATTTT. Protein product: CASSEVPSQPQHF. The gene calls are TRBV6-1 and TRBJ1-5; D is undetermined. Trimming took 1 base from V and 7 from J, leaving 8 bases between them. Germline CDR1 reads MNHNS; CDR2 reads SASEGT. The CDR3 runs 13 residues.

Only one count was recorded for this clone. The CDR3 coding sequence is TGTGCCAGCAGCCTTTGGGGTACCGTTGGGCCCCAGCATTTT. Translating it yields CASSLWGTVGPQHF. This chain joins TRBV21-1 and TRBJ1-5. TRBV21-1 is listed as a pseudogene. The CDR3 covers 14 residues.

The rearrangement uses TRBV5-5 and TRBJ2-3; D may be TRBD1 (7 bases). CDR1 is SGHKS and CDR2 is YYEKEE in the germline V gene (reference sequence). V lost 0 bases and J lost 7, with 15 bases in between. There are 15 residues in the CDR3. CDR3 DNA sequence: TGTGCCAGCAGCTTGGTACCCAGGGGGGAAAATACGCAGTATTTT. It encodes CASSLVPRGENTQYF.

This chain uses TRBV3-1 (or the pseudogene TRBV3-2) with TRBJ2-1; 7 bases line up with TRBD2. Germline V gives CDR1 LGHDT, CDR2 YNNKEL (reference sequence). This CDR3 contains 17 residues. With 0 bases clipped from V and 0 bases from J, the junction kept 5 bases outside the gene matches. CDR3 sequence (DNA): TGTGCCAGCAGCCAAGATGGTTCGGGGGGCTCCTACAATGAGCAGTTCTTC. Translation gives CASSQDGSGGSYNEQFF.

The V and J genes are TRBV28 and TRBJ1-1; D gene ambiguous. This CDR3 is built from 14 residues. Germline CDR1 MDHEN, CDR2 SYDVKM. V dropped 3 bases and J dropped 4 bases, with 12 bases sitting between them. The CDR3 coding sequence is TGTGCCAGCAGTTTTCGGGTAGGGAGCACTGAAGCTTTCTTT. Encoded protein: CASSFRVGSTEAFF.

The gene calls are TRBV5-1 and TRBJ2-7, with 9 bases identical to TRBD1. This CDR3 is built from 14 residues. Germline CDR1 SGHRS, CDR2 YFSETQ. V gave up 3 bases and J gave up 2 bases; unmatched junction bases: 3. This chain's CDR3 is CASSYTGGPYEQYF. CDR3 in DNA: TGCGCCAGCAGCTACACAGGGGGCCCCTACGAGCAGTACTTC.

The chain combines TRBV11-2 with TRBJ2-7; D gene unclear. The germline V gene has CDR1 SGHAT and CDR2 FQNNGV. V lost 8 bases to trimming and J lost 1 base, with 6 bases between them. CDR3 length: 11 residues. The CDR3 DNA follows: TGTGCCAGCGCCCTATCCTACGAGCAGTACTTC. It codes for CASALSYEQYF.

V gene TRBV11-2 combines with J gene TRBJ2-7; the match to TRBD2 covers 8 bases. Unmatched junction bases numbered 6, after V lost 3 bases and J lost 2 bases. Germline V CDR1 and CDR2: SGHAT, FQNNGV. The CDR3 runs 15 residues. CDR3 sequence reads: CASSFGQAGAYEQYF. As DNA, the CDR3 is TGTGCCAGCAGCTTTGGGCAAGCGGGGGCCTACGAGCAGTACTTC.

The V gene is TRBV28, the J gene TRBJ1-2; D remains ambiguous. V lost 6 bases to trimming and J lost 0 bases, with 8 bases between them. CDR3 length: 13 amino acids. In germline, CDR1 is MDHEN, CDR2 SYDVKM. CDR3 DNA sequence: TGTGCCAGCAGCCAGCATACTAACTATGGCTACACCTTC. Residues: CASSQHTNYGYTF.

The V gene is TRBV7-2, the J gene TRBJ2-7; no reliable D call. Trimming took 5 bases from V and 1 from J, leaving 21 bases between them. The CDR3 length is 17 residues. Germline CDR1 reads SGHTA; CDR2 reads FQGNSA. As DNA, the CDR3 is TGTGCCAGCAGCGACGATAAGGCCAGGAGTTTTTCCTACGAGCAGTACTTC. Its protein is CASSDDKARSFSYEQYF. The whole variable domain, remainder taken from reference TRBV7-2 and TRBJ2-7, is GAGVSQSPSNKVTEKGKDVELRCDPISGHTALYWYRQSLGQGLEFLIYFQGNSAPDKSGLPSDRFSAERTGGSVSTLTIQRTQQEDSAVYLCASSDDKARSFSYEQYFGPGTRLTVT.

The J gene is TRBJ2-7, the V gene TRBV5-6; 9 bases match TRBD2. The CDR3 covers 13 residues. CDR1 and CDR2 (germline): SGHDT, YYEEEE. Unmatched junction bases numbered 6, after V lost 8 bases and J lost 3 bases. This CDR3 is CASTTSGLYEQYF. The CDR3 DNA reads TGTGCCAGTACGACTAGCGGCCTCTACGAGCAGTACTTC.

The chain joins TRBV28 to TRBJ1-1; TRBD1 matches at 9 bases. Germline CDR1 reads MDHEN; CDR2 reads SYDVKM. The CDR3 extends over 14 amino acids. With 10 bases clipped from V and 2 bases from J, the junction kept 8 bases outside the gene matches. CDR3 residues: CATLTGGVNTEAFF. CDR3 nucleotides: TGTGCCACGCTTACAGGGGGCGTTAACACTGAAGCTTTCTTT.